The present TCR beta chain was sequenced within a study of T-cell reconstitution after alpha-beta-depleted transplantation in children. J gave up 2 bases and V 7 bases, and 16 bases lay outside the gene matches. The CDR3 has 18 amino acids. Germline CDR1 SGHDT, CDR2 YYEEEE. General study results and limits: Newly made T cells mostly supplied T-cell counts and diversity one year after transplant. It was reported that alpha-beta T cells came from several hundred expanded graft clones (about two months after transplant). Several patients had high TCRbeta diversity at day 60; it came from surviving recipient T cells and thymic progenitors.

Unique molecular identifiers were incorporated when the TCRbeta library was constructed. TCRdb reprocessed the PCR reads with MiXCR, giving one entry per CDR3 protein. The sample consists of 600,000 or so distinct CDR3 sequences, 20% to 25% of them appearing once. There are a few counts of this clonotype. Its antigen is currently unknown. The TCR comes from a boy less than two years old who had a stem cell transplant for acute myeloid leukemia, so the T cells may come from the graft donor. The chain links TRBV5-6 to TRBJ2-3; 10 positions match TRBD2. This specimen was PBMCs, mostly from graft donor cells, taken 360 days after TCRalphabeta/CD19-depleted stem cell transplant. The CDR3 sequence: CASSPMKVLAGATDTQYF. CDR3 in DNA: TGTGCCAGCTCCCCGATGAAGGTCCTAGCGGGGGCCACAGATACGCAGTATTTT.